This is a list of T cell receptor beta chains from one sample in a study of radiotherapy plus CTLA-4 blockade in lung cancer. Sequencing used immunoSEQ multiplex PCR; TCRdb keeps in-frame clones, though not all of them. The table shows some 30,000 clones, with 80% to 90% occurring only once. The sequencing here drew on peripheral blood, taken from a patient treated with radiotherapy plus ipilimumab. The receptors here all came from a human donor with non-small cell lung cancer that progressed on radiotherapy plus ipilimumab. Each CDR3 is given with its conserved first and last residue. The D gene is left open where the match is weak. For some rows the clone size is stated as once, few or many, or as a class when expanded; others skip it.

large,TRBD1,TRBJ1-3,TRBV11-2,TGTGCCAGCAGCTTGGACAGGGTCTCTGGAAACACCATATATTTT,CASSLDRVSGNTIYF
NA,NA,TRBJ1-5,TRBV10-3,TGTGCCACCAGAAGGTCGGGAGATCAGCCCCAGCATTTT,CATRRSGDQPQHF
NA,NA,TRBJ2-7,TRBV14,TGTGCCAGCAGCCAAGATCTAGCTGGCGAGCAGTACTTC,CASSQDLAGEQYF
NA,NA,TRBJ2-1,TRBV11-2,TGTGCCAGCAGCTTAGTAGTCCGGGGCTCCTACAATGAGCAGTTCTTC,CASSLVVRGSYNEQFF
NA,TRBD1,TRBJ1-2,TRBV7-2,TGTGCCAGCAGCCCAAACACAGGGGGCGGTGGCTACACCTTC,CASSPNTGGGGYTF
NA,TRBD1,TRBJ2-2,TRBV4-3,TGCGCCAGCAGCCACCCGGACAGGGAGGCCGGGGAGCTGTTTTTT,CASSHPDREAGELFF
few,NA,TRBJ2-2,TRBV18,TGTGCCAGCTCACCACTACGGGGTGAGACCGGGGAGCTGTTTTTT,CASSPLRGETGELFF
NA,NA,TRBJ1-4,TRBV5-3,TGTGCCAGAAGCATACAACGAGGGGGGGGAACGGATGAAAAACTGTTTTTT,CARSIQRGGGTDEKLFF
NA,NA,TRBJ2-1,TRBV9,TGTGCCAGCAGCGGGGGCCGGGTGGCTGAGCAGTTCTTC,CASSGGRVAEQFF
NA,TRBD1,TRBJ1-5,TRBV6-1,TGTGCCAGCAGTGGAGGGACAGGGATTAGCAATCAGCCCCAGCATTTT,CASSGGTGISNQPQHF
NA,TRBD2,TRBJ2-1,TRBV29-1,TGCAGCGTTGGTCGGCTAGCGGGGGTCAATGAGCAGTTCTTC,CSVGRLAGVNEQFF
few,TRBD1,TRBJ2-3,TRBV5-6,TGTGCCAGCAGCCCCGGGACAGGGGCAAATACGCAGTATTTT,CASSPGTGANTQYF
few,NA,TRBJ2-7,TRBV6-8,TGTGCCAGCACCAACAGGTCCGGGCACGAGCAGTACTTC,CASTNRSGHEQYF
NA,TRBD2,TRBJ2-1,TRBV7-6,TGTGCCAGCAGCCCAATGGAGCTAGCGGGGCGCGGTGAGCAGTTCTTC,CASSPMELAGRGEQFF
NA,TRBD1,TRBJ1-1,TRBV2,TGTGCCAGCAGTGAAGGGGCGGGACAGATGAACACTGAAGCTTTCTTT,CASSEGAGQMNTEAFF
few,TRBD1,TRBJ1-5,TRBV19,TGTGCCAGTAGTATAGAACAGGGGTTTCAGCCCCAGCATTTT,CASSIEQGFQPQHF
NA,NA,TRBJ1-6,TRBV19,TGTGCCAGTAGTGGCGGCAGAGTCAATTCACCCCTCCACTTT,CASSGGRVNSPLHF
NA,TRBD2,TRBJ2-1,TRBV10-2,TGCGCCAGCAGGCGGGCTAGCGGGGGCCACCCCCGGGGGCAGTTCTTC,CASRRASGGHPRGQFF
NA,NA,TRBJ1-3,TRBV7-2,TGTGCCAGCAGTCCGGCTCACGGACAGCCGGCAAACACCATATATTTT,CASSPAHGQPANTIYF
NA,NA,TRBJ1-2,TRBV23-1,TGCGCCAGCAGTCAATCGCGACGGAGGTCCGATGGCTACACCTTC,CASSQSRRRSDGYTF
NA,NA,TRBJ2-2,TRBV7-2,TGTGCCAGCAGCAGGCTGGGGACAGCGGGCGGGGAGCTGTTTTTT,CASSRLGTAGGELFF
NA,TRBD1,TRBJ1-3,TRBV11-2,TGTGCCAGCAGCTCCGCGGACAGGGCGTACGGAAACACCATATATTTT,CASSSADRAYGNTIYF
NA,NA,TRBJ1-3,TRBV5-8,TGTGCCAGCAGCTTGGCCAACGCCTTGGGCCAGTGGGGCGGAAACACCATATATTTT,CASSLANALGQWGGNTIYF
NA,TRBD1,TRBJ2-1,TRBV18,TGTGCCAGCTCACCACCCCAGGGACAGGGGAACAATGAGCAGTTCTTC,CASSPPQGQGNNEQFF
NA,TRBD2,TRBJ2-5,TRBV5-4,TGTGCCAGCAGCCAAATATGGGGATCTCTAGCGGGGGCCCAAGAGACCCAGTACTTC,CASSQIWGSLAGAQETQYF
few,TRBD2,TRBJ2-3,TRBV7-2,TGTGCCAGCAGCTTAGTGGGGACTAGCGGGGGGGAGGCAGATACGCAGTATTTT,CASSLVGTSGGEADTQYF
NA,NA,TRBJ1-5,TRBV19,TGTGCCAGCAGACAGGCGGGTCAGCCCCAGCATTTT,CASRQAGQPQHF
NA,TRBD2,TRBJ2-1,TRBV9,TGTGCCAGCAGCTTCACACTAGCGGGGGTGAACAATGAGCAGTTCTTC,CASSFTLAGVNNEQFF
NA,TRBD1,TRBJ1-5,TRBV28,TGTGCCAGCAGTTTGTCCCACCTCAGGGGGCTGAATCAGCCCCAGCATTTT,CASSLSHLRGLNQPQHF
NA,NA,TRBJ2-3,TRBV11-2,TGTGCCAGCAGCTCCCCCCTGAGCTTAACAGATACGCAGTATTTT,CASSSPLSLTDTQYF
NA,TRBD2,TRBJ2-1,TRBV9,TGTGCCAGCAGAGGGACTAGCGGGGGGGCCGAGGAAGATGAGCAGTTCTTC,CASRGTSGGAEEDEQFF
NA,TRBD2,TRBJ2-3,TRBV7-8,TGTGCCAGCAGCTTCGGTGGGGGGGGGCAGTATTTT,CASSFGGGGQYF
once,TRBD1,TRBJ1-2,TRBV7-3,TGTGCCAGCAGCCCCAGCTCAGGGGGATATGGCTACACCTTC,CASSPSSGGYGYTF
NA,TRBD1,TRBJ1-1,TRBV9,TGTGCCAGCAGCGCGGGACAGGGGACGAACACTGAAGCTTTCTTT,CASSAGQGTNTEAFF
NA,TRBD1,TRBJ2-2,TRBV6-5,TGTGCCAGCACCAACCGGGACAGGGTCACCGGGGAGCTGTTTTTT,CASTNRDRVTGELFF
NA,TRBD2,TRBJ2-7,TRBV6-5,TGTGCCAGCACTAGCGGGGGGTCCTACGAGCAGTACTTC,CASTSGGSYEQYF
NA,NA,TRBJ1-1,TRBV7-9,TGTGCCAGCAGCTTAGGGAGGGGGGGCGAGGACACTGAAGCTTTCTTT,CASSLGRGGEDTEAFF
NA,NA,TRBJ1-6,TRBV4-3,TGCGCCAGCAGCTACGCTCAGGGCAATTCACCCCTCCACTTT,CASSYAQGNSPLHF
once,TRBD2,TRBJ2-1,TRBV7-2,TGTGCCAGCAGCTCCCCCATTGGACTAGCGGGGGGGCTCGAGCAGTTCTTC,CASSSPIGLAGGLEQFF
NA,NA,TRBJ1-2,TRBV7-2,TGTGCCAGCAGCTTTACAGGGAGGGGGAACTATGGCTACACCTTC,CASSFTGRGNYGYTF